Listed here are 5 T cell receptor beta chains from one sample, sequenced in a study of control samples from healthy donors and cancer patients. The assay was immunoSEQ multiplex PCR, and TCRdb's table has in-frame clones only and misses some. The table includes approximately 100,000 clones, around 89% detected once. The sequenced sample was blood. These receptors came from a man aged 30 to 39 in good health.

This clone was seen just once. This sequence joins TRBV7-2 and TRBJ2-1; D uncertain. Trimming took 5 bases from V and 8 from J, leaving 7 bases between them. In germline, CDR1 is SGHTA, CDR2 FQGNSA. This CDR3 has 11 amino acids. CDR3 amino acids: CASSNPYEQFF. In DNA form, the CDR3 reads TGTGCCAGCAGCAACCCATATGAGCAGTTCTTC.

CDR3 in DNA: TGTGCCAGCAGCCTGAGTGGGAACACTGAAGCTTTCTTT. Translating gives CASSLSGNTEAFF. V and J are TRBV11-3 and TRBJ1-1; no firm D call. The CDR3 loop spans 13 amino acids. The V gene's germline CDR1 is SGHNT and CDR2 YENEEA. V gave up 5 bases and J gave up 1 base, with 8 bases separating them.

The count of this clone is one. The J gene is TRBJ2-5, the V gene TRBV5-4; D gene ambiguous. V was pared by 3 bases and J by 5 bases, with 14 bases between. Germline assignment: CDR1 SGHNT and CDR2 YYREEE (reference sequence). The CDR3 totals 14 residues. As DNA, the CDR3 is TGTGCCAGCAGCTCCGACGGACCGAGGGAGACCCAGTACTTC. It yields the protein CASSSDGPRETQYF.

V gene TRBV7-2 combines with J gene TRBJ2-1; D remains ambiguous. Germline V gene lookup returns CDR1 SGHTA and CDR2 FQGNSA. This CDR3 comprises 13 residues. V dropped 4 bases and J dropped 2 bases, with 6 bases sitting between them. The CDR3 sequence: CASSYGTYNEQFF. In nucleotides, the CDR3 is TGTGCCAGCAGCTATGGGACCTACAATGAGCAGTTCTTC.

The rearrangement uses TRBV24-1 and TRBJ2-3; D is undetermined. The V end lost 7 bases, the J end lost 3 bases, and 19 bases lay between the germline ends. The CDR3 runs 16 residues. CDR1 is KGHDR, CDR2 SFDVKD, per germline. CDR3 coding DNA: TGTGCCACCAGGGCCACCGTTGGGGAAGGGACAGATACGCAGTATTTT. This codes for CATRATVGEGTDTQYF.